This is a list of T cell receptor beta chains from one sample in a study of shared clonotypes between healthy human individuals. Using immunoSEQ multiplex PCR, the repertoire was profiled, and TCRdb retains in-frame clones only, with some absent. The data hold some 2,400,000 clones, with roughly 95% observed a single time. Sequencing input: naive CD4+ T cells sorted from blood. These receptors were obtained from a young man in good health. Both conserved end residues are part of each CDR3. D genes are given only for firm matches. The size of a clone is reported for some rows only, either as once, few or many, or as a class for expanded clones.

>TRBV27|TRBJ1-3|.|.
CASSSAGNTIYF
TGTGCCAGCAGTTCGGCCGGAAACACCATATATTTT
>TRBV4-3|TRBJ1-5|.|.
CASSQALINQPQHF
TGCGCCAGCAGCCAAGCACTGATCAATCAGCCCCAGCATTTT
>TRBV9|TRBJ2-7|TRBD2|.
CASSNSGGSSYEQYF
TGTGCCAGCAGTAATAGCGGGGGAAGCTCCTACGAGCAGTACTTC
>TRBV4-3|TRBJ2-5|TRBD1|.
CASSQGDRGRWETQYF
TGCGCCAGCAGCCAGGGTGACAGGGGGCGATGGGAGACCCAGTACTTC
>TRBV5-1|TRBJ1-5|TRBD1|.
CASSLAEGAQPQHF
TGCGCCAGCAGCTTAGCGGAGGGGGCTCAGCCCCAGCATTTT
>TRBV7-2|TRBJ2-5|TRBD1|.
CASSPGQAQETQYF
TGTGCCAGCAGCCCGGGACAGGCCCAAGAGACCCAGTACTTC
>TRBV11-2|TRBJ1-2|TRBD1|once
CASSFLPGGNYGYTF
TGTGCCAGCAGCTTCCTCCCAGGGGGCAACTATGGCTACACCTTC
>TRBV7-8|TRBJ1-2|.|.
CASSLALGREGSGYTF
TGTGCCAGCAGCTTAGCGTTAGGCAGGGAGGGTAGTGGCTACACCTTC
>TRBV7-9|TRBJ1-6|.|.
CASSLARGGTSYNSPLHF
TGTGCCAGCAGCTTAGCCCGGGGGGGTACGTCCTATAATTCACCCCTCCACTTT
>TRBV6-1|TRBJ2-4|TRBD1|.
CASIPGQGNIQYF
TGTGCCAGCATCCCGGGACAGGGAAACATTCAGTACTTC
>TRBV7-9|TRBJ2-7|TRBD1|.
CASSSLGTGTLRIEQYF
TGTGCCAGCAGCTCCCTCGGGACAGGGACTTTACGCATCGAGCAGTACTTC
>TRBV7-9|TRBJ2-5|.|.
CASSSTYYQETQYF
TGTGCCAGCAGCTCGACTTATTACCAAGAGACCCAGTACTTC
>TRBV11-1|TRBJ2-2|.|.
CASSPLGSGELFF
TGTGCCAGCAGCCCCCTCGGGTCCGGGGAGCTGTTTTTT
>TRBV5-1|TRBJ2-7|TRBD1|once
CASSPEQGAPYEQYF
TGCGCCAGCAGCCCTGAACAGGGGGCTCCCTACGAGCAGTACTTC
>TRBV5-1|TRBJ1-1|TRBD1|.
CASSLGTGLNTEAFF
TGCGCCAGCAGCTTAGGGACAGGCTTGAACACTGAAGCTTTCTTT
>TRBV7-9|TRBJ2-5|.|.
CASSRDTETQYF
TGTGCCAGCAGCAGGGACACCGAGACCCAGTACTTC
>TRBV28|TRBJ1-4|TRBD1|once
CASSPHTGEEKLFF
TGTGCCAGCAGTCCGCACACAGGGGAGGAAAAACTGTTTTTT
>TRBV19|TRBJ1-1|.|.
CASSLGGAGAGRTEAFF
TGTGCCAGTAGTCTGGGCGGGGCGGGGGCCGGTCGCACTGAAGCTTTCTTT
>TRBV5-1|TRBJ2-1|TRBD2|.
CASSSSPTSRYNEQFF
TGCGCCAGCAGCTCTTCCCCGACTAGCCGGTACAATGAGCAGTTCTTC
>TRBV4-3|TRBJ1-1|.|.
CASSQEIWTNTEAFF
TGCGCCAGCAGCCAAGAGATCTGGACGAACACTGAAGCTTTCTTT
>TRBV29-1|TRBJ2-1|.|.
CSVEDLIENNEQFF
TGCAGCGTTGAAGATCTGATAGAGAACAATGAGCAGTTCTTC
>TRBV5-4|TRBJ2-7|TRBD1|.
CASSLRTGTSYEQYF
TGTGCCAGCAGCTTAAGGACAGGGACCTCCTACGAGCAGTACTTC
>TRBV6-1|TRBJ2-5|.|.
CASSESGGRQETQYF
TGTGCCAGCAGTGAAAGCGGAGGACGACAAGAGACCCAGTACTTC
>TRBV6-1|TRBJ2-3|TRBD2|.
CASSERGLVGDTQYF
TGTGCCAGCAGTGAACGGGGACTAGTTGGAGATACGCAGTATTTT
>TRBV7-6|TRBJ2-5|TRBD1|.
CASSLSGTGISRSGTQYF
TGTGCCAGCAGCTTATCTGGGACAGGGATCTCAAGAAGTGGGACCCAGTACTTC
>TRBV27|TRBJ2-3|TRBD2|.
CASRSLAGESDTQYF
TGTGCCAGCAGGTCCCTAGCGGGAGAATCTGATACGCAGTATTTT
>TRBV9|TRBJ2-1|TRBD2|.
CASSVSASGRGEQFF
TGTGCCAGCAGCGTATCGGCTAGCGGGAGAGGGGAGCAGTTCTTC
>TRBV5-4|TRBJ1-2|.|once
CASSSFTGPINYGYTF
TGTGCCAGCAGCTCCTTCACAGGCCCTATTAACTATGGCTACACCTTC
>TRBV5-1|TRBJ2-5|TRBD1|.
CASSLGDSRETQYF
TGCGCCAGCAGCTTGGGGGACAGCCGAGAGACCCAGTACTTC
>TRBV7-9|TRBJ2-5|.|.
CASNPTPPGPQGETQYF
TGTGCCAGCAACCCTACCCCCCCAGGACCTCAGGGGGAGACCCAGTACTTC
>TRBV10-3|TRBJ1-2|.|.
CAISGGIGYTF
TGTGCCATCAGTGGGGGGATTGGCTACACCTTC
>TRBV9|TRBJ2-3|.|.
CASSVGPSTDTQYF
TGTGCCAGCAGCGTAGGACCGAGCACAGATACGCAGTATTTT
>TRBV4-2|TRBJ2-7|TRBD2|.
CASSQDRASGGHEQYF
TGTGCCAGCAGCCAAGATAGGGCTAGCGGGGGCCACGAGCAGTACTTC
>TRBV11-2|TRBJ1-4|TRBD1|.
CASRWGRGRGGEKLFF
TGTGCCAGCAGGTGGGGCAGGGGGAGAGGTGGTGAAAAACTGTTTTTT
>TRBV18|TRBJ1-5|.|.
CASSPGAHSNQPQHF
TGTGCCAGCTCACCCGGGGCCCATAGCAATCAGCCCCAGCATTTT
>TRBV5-1|TRBJ2-1|.|.
CASSLVPHSEQFF
TGCGCCAGCAGCTTGGTTCCACATAGTGAGCAGTTCTTC
>TRBV11-2|TRBJ2-1|TRBD2|.
CASSLSGRAGIDEQFF
TGTGCCAGCAGCTTAAGCGGGAGGGCCGGGATCGATGAGCAGTTCTTC
>TRBV25-1|TRBJ1-3|.|.
CASSELGLTGNTIYF
TGTGCCAGCAGTGAACTGGGACTGACTGGAAACACCATATATTTT
>TRBV15|TRBJ2-7|.|.
CATSRGAPFIEQYF
TGTGCCACCAGCAGAGGAGCGCCCTTTATCGAGCAGTACTTC
>TRBV4-2|TRBJ1-2|TRBD1|.
CASSQDPMGQERTAYGYTF
TGTGCCAGCAGCCAAGATCCGATGGGACAGGAACGGACGGCGTATGGCTACACCTTC
>TRBV5-1|TRBJ2-7|.|.
CASSLDPNAVYEQYF
TGCGCCAGCAGCTTGGATCCTAACGCTGTTTACGAGCAGTACTTC
>TRBV7-8|TRBJ1-2|.|.
CASSLSGGGYTF
TGTGCCAGCAGCTTATCGGGGGGCGGCTACACCTTC
>TRBV7-9|TRBJ2-5|.|.
CASSPLGGQRETQYF
TGTGCCAGCAGCCCCTTGGGGGGGCAACGGGAGACCCAGTACTTC
>TRBV28|TRBJ2-7|.|.
CASSFGTPYEQYF
TGTGCCAGCAGTTTCGGGACTCCCTACGAGCAGTACTTC
>TRBV29-1|TRBJ2-1|.|.
CSVYGERGYNEQFF
TGCAGCGTTTACGGGGAGAGGGGCTACAATGAGCAGTTCTTC